This T cell receptor beta chain is from a study of PD-1 blockade in classical Hodgkin lymphoma. Germline V gene data show CDR1 as SGHRS and CDR2 as YFSETQ. There are 12 residues in the CDR3. V shed 4 bases and J shed 0 bases, with 4 bases lying between them. This clone was counted only a few times. Profiling relied on immunoSEQ multiplex PCR, and the TCRdb table lists in-frame clones only, not all of them. The sample yields fewer than 40,000 clones, roughly 90% seen once. Time point: newly diagnosed, previously untreated cHL patient sample. Thawed PBMCs yielded CD4+ T cells through magnetic negative selection.

Input material: CD4+ T cells from blood. The rearrangement joins TRBV5-1 to TRBJ2-5; D not resolved. This TCR derives from a human donor with classical Hodgkin lymphoma. CDR3 protein: CASSQYQETQYF. The CDR3 DNA sequence: TGCGCCAGCAGCCAATACCAAGAGACCCAGTACTTC.